Listed here are 30 T cell receptor beta chains from one sample, sequenced in a study of PD-1 blockade in classical Hodgkin lymphoma. Clones were read by immunoSEQ multiplex PCR, and TCRdb kept only the in-frame ones, dropping some. The sample lists 28,000 or so clones; around 72% were seen once. Time point indicated: cycle 4 day 1 (C4D1), after around six weeks of nivolumab. Autologous stem cell transplantation was followed by relapse in every patient, and brentuximab vedotin exposure varied. The starting material was peripheral blood mononuclear cells (PBMCs), obtained before the fourth cycle of nivolumab. The receptors come from a human donor with classical Hodgkin lymphoma.

The J gene is TRBJ2-7, the V gene TRBV7-9; 7 bases align to TRBD1. CDR1 and CDR2 from the germline V gene are SEHNR and FQNEAQ (reference sequence). The trim removed 1 base at V and 4 bases at J, leaving 7 bases unmatched. The CDR3 loop spans 15 amino acids. The CDR3 DNA sequence: TGTGCCAGCAGCTTAGGGGGGACAGCTACTTACGAGCAGTACTTC. Protein sequence: CASSLGGTATYEQYF. The full variable domain, with the rest looked up from reference TRBV7-9 and TRBJ2-7, is DTGVSQNPRHKITKRGQNVTFRCDPISEHNRLYWYRQTLGQGPEFLTYFQNEAQLEKSRLLSDRFSAERPKGSFSTLEIQRTEQGDSAMYLCASSLGGTATYEQYFGPGTRLTVT.

The V gene is TRBV29-1, the J gene TRBJ2-3; 12 bases match TRBD2. Trimming cost V 8 bases and J 2 bases; bases outside gene matches: 8. The CDR3 has 15 residues. Germline V gene data show CDR1 as SQVTM and CDR2 as ANQGSEA. The CDR3 DNA sequence: TGCAGCTCTCACGGACTAGCGGGACACACAGATACGCAGTATTTT. It specifies CSSHGLAGHTDTQYF.

The V gene is TRBV5-1, the J gene TRBJ2-1; D possibly corresponds to TRBD1 (5 bases). Germline V gene data show CDR1 as SGHRS and CDR2 as YFSETQ. Trimming pared 4 bases from V and 7 bases from J, leaving 9 bases between. The CDR3 spans 12 residues. CDR3 residues: CASSVQGNEQFF. The DNA for the CDR3 is TGCGCCAGCAGCGTGCAGGGAAATGAGCAGTTCTTC.

The rearrangement joins TRBV5-1 to TRBJ2-7; D remains unclear. CDR3 size: 13 residues. Germline CDR1 is SGHRS and CDR2 is YFSETQ. V shed 0 bases and J shed 2 bases, with 6 bases lying between them. CDR3 in DNA: TGCGCCAGCAGCTTGGTAGTCCCCTACGAGCAGTACTTC. The encoded protein is CASSLVVPYEQYF.

This clone came up a few times. V is TRBV27 and J is TRBJ1-2; 7 nucleotides match TRBD1. CDR1 MNHEY and CDR2 SMNVEV come from the germline V gene (reference sequence). This CDR3 has 16 amino acids. The V segment lost 3 bases and the J segment 6 bases; nucleotides outside the gene matches: 13. The CDR3 coding sequence is TGTGCCAGCAGTTTGGGTTTTTTGAGGGGGCCGGATGGCTACACCTTC. It specifies CASSLGFLRGPDGYTF.

The chain employs TRBV4-2 and TRBJ1-2; 9 bases map to TRBD1. Germline loops: CDR1 LGHNA, CDR2 YNFKEQ. Trimming cost V 4 bases and J 3 bases; bases outside gene matches: 6. The CDR3 extends over 15 amino acids. CDR3 loop: CASSPSDRGDYGYTF. The CDR3 DNA reads TGTGCCAGCAGCCCCTCGGACAGGGGAGACTATGGCTACACCTTC.

V gene TRBV11-2 combines with J gene TRBJ2-5, with 8 bases matching TRBD2. The V gene end was trimmed by 6 bases and the J gene end by 4 bases; junction bases not matched to a gene: 10. Germline V gene sequence: CDR1 SGHAT, CDR2 FQNNGV. The CDR3 consists of 15 residues. CDR3 amino acids: CASREGVAGIETQYF. DNA of the CDR3: TGTGCCAGCAGAGAAGGAGTAGCGGGGATAGAGACCCAGTACTTC.

The chain combines TRBV30 with TRBJ2-5, with D maybe TRBD2 (5 bases). Germline V CDR1 and CDR2: GTSNPN, SVGIG (reference sequence). The V end was cut by 2 bases, the J end by 7 bases, with 14 bases between. This CDR3 comprises 13 residues. As DNA, the CDR3 is TGTGCCTGGAGTCCCCCGGCAGGAGGGACCCAGTACTTC. Translating it yields CAWSPPAGGTQYF.

The CDR3 loop is CASNSPGQGLTNEKLFF. As DNA, the CDR3 is TGTGCCAGTAACTCCCCGGGACAGGGATTAACTAATGAAAAACTGTTTTTT. V usage is TRBV19 and J usage is TRBJ1-4; TRBD1 aligns across 9 bases. The CDR3 extends over 17 amino acids. V shed 7 bases, J shed 1 base, and the junction held 10 bases outside the gene matches. Per germline, CDR1 LNHDA and CDR2 SQIVND (reference sequence).

There are a few counts of this clone. The V and J genes are TRBV2 and TRBJ2-3; D unclear. The CDR3 has 15 amino acids. Deletions cut 3 bases from V and 1 base from J, with 11 bases between. Germline V gives CDR1 SNHLY, CDR2 FYNNEI. The chain's CDR3 is CASSEGYPGTDTQYF. The CDR3 DNA sequence: TGTGCCAGCAGTGAGGGATACCCTGGCACAGATACGCAGTATTTT.

The chain employs TRBV7-2 and TRBJ2-1; TRBD2 aligns across 10 bases. Trimming cost V 5 bases and J 14 bases; bases outside gene matches: 12. Germline V gene sequence: CDR1 SGHTA, CDR2 FQGNSA. The CDR3 spans 14 residues. In DNA form, the CDR3 reads TGTGCCAGCAGCACTACTAGCGGGGTCTCTGGGGAGTTCTTC. Translating gives CASSTTSGVSGEFF. The entire variable domain, with the rest obtained from reference TRBV7-2 and TRBJ2-1, is as follows: GAGVSQSPSNKVTEKGKDVELRCDPISGHTALYWYRQSLGQGLEFLIYFQGNSAPDKSGLPSDRFSAERTGGSVSTLTIQRTQQEDSAVYLCASSTTSGVSGEFFGPGTRLTVL.

This clone came up once. This chain links TRBV7-6 with TRBJ2-7; D unresolved. Trimming took off 5 bases at V and 2 bases at J, with 19 bases between the two ends. Germline loops: CDR1 SGHVS, CDR2 FNYEAQ. This CDR3 has 16 amino acids. CDR3 region: CASSRRRGDRAYEQYF. CDR3 DNA sequence: TGTGCCAGCAGCAGGCGACGAGGCGATAGAGCCTACGAGCAGTACTTC.

The chain couples TRBV5-1 to TRBJ2-3; D is ambiguous. Germline V gene data show CDR1 as SGHRS and CDR2 as YFSETQ. This CDR3 comprises 12 residues. V lost 5 bases, J lost 1 base, and 5 bases lay in between. CDR3 sequence reads: CASRDGTDTQYF. In DNA form, the CDR3 reads TGCGCCAGCAGGGATGGCACAGATACGCAGTATTTT.

This chain joins TRBV5-6 and TRBJ2-6; D may be TRBD1 (6 bases). The germline gives CDR1 SGHDT, CDR2 YYEEEE. CDR3 length: 17 amino acids. Between the trimmed V and J ends, which lost 4 bases and 2 bases, there was a span of 16 bases. CDR3 nucleotides: TGTGCCAGCAGCCCCCGGAGAGGGGGAACTGGGGCCAACGTCCTGACTTTC. The encoded protein is CASSPRRGGTGANVLTF.

The rearrangement uses TRBV27 and TRBJ1-1; D is unclear. Trimming took off 3 bases at V and 1 base at J, with 6 bases between the two ends. This CDR3 has 13 amino acids. Germline V gene data show CDR1 as MNHEY and CDR2 as SMNVEV (reference sequence). CDR3 coding DNA: TGTGCCAGCAGTTTCTTCACGAACACTGAAGCTTTCTTT. Amino acid sequence: CASSFFTNTEAFF.

The chain combines TRBV27 with TRBJ1-2, with D hard to call. Germline CDR1 reads MNHEY; CDR2 reads SMNVEV (reference sequence). The CDR3 contains 15 residues. Trimming took off 4 bases at V and 4 bases at J, with 16 bases between the two ends. The CDR3 DNA follows: TGTGCCAGCAGTTCCCCGGGGAGGGCAGGCTATGGCTACACCTTC. This codes for CASSSPGRAGYGYTF.

This sequence joins TRBV11-2 and TRBJ2-7, with 7 positions matching TRBD1. The germline V gene has CDR1 SGHAT and CDR2 FQNNGV. CDR3 length equals 14 residues. Trimming removed 4 bases from V and 6 bases from J; junction bases left unmatched: 9. CDR3 DNA: TGTGCCAGCAGCTCGACCCAGGACAGGATCGAGCAGTACTTC. Amino acid sequence: CASSSTQDRIEQYF.

The chain is built from TRBV19 and TRBJ2-1; 9 nucleotides agree with TRBD2. The CDR3 has 19 amino acids. The junction had 18 bases not matched to a gene; V was cut back by 3 bases and J by 6 bases. The germline CDR1 and CDR2 sequences are LNHDA and SQIVND (reference sequence). The CDR3 sequence: CASSILVWAGGPKGNEQFF. The DNA of the CDR3 is TGTGCCAGTAGTATTCTGGTATGGGCGGGAGGGCCAAAGGGCAATGAGCAGTTCTTC.

This clone was seen a handful of times. The chain links TRBV4-2 to TRBJ1-3, with a tentative D call TRBD1 (5 bases). The CDR3 has 17 residues. CDR1 and CDR2 (germline): LGHNA, YNFKEQ. Trimming pared 2 bases from V and 3 bases from J, leaving 17 bases between. The CDR3 spells CASSQPTGRESGNTIYF. The DNA for the CDR3 is TGTGCCAGCAGCCAACCTACAGGCAGGGAGAGTGGAAACACCATATATTTT.

The chain recombines TRBV30 with TRBJ1-1; the D is unclear. Germline CDR1 GTSNPN, CDR2 SVGIG (reference sequence). This CDR3 comprises 13 residues. Trimming cost V 0 bases and J 1 base, with 6 bases left between them. CDR3 nucleotide sequence: TGTGCCTGGAGTGTGGGAGCGAACACTGAAGCTTTCTTT. Protein sequence: CAWSVGANTEAFF.

The chain is built from TRBV2 and TRBJ1-1; tentative D call: TRBD1 (5 bases). The ends were cut back, 6 bases at V and 5 bases at J, with 10 bases in the middle. Per the germline V gene, CDR1 is SNHLY and CDR2 is FYNNEI. The CDR3 sequence is 12 residues long. In DNA, the CDR3 is TGTGCCAGCAGCCCCTGGGGGACTGAAGCTTTCTTT. This translates into CASSPWGTEAFF.

The CDR3 protein is CASSDRVQPQHF. As DNA, the CDR3 is TGTGCCAGCAGTGACAGGGTCCAGCCCCAGCATTTT. V and J are TRBV6-1 and TRBJ1-5; TRBD1 is a possible D gene (5 bases). The V end lost 3 bases, the J end lost 7 bases, and 7 bases lay between the germline ends. Per the germline V gene, CDR1 is MNHNS and CDR2 is SASEGT. The CDR3 has 12 residues.

The chain links TRBV18 to TRBJ1-1, with D maybe TRBD1 (5 bases). Germline CDR1 and CDR2: KGHSH and LQKENI. V gave up 3 bases and J gave up 0 bases, with 14 bases separating them. The CDR3 has 16 amino acids. The DNA for the CDR3 is TGTGCCAGCTCACCTATGAGTCGGGGGATGAACACTGAAGCTTTCTTT. Encoded protein: CASSPMSRGMNTEAFF.

This clone has a single count. The chain uses TRBV29-1 and TRBJ2-5; 10 nucleotides match TRBD1. The CDR3 loop spans 14 amino acids. Germline V gives CDR1 SQVTM, CDR2 ANQGSEA. V was pared by 6 bases and J by 7 bases, with 11 bases of the junction left unmatched. CDR3 bases: TGCAGCGTCGACGAGTCGGGACAGGGGTTGACCCAGTACTTC. This encodes CSVDESGQGLTQYF.

The chain employs TRBV9 and TRBJ2-1; tentatively, D is TRBD1 (5 bases). The CDR3 is 14 amino acids. Germline V CDR1 and CDR2: SGDLS, YYNGEE. The V and J ends lost 3 bases and 5 bases respectively, with 12 bases between them. DNA for the CDR3: TGTGCCAGCAGCGGGCGACAGAAGAACAATGAGCAGTTCTTC. Protein product: CASSGRQKNNEQFF.

V gene TRBV15 combines with J gene TRBJ2-5; 12 bases map to TRBD2. The germline V gene has CDR1 LNHNV and CDR2 YYDKDF (reference sequence). J gave up 5 bases and V 1 base, and 5 bases lay outside the gene matches. This CDR3 contains 16 residues. The CDR3 DNA sequence: TGTGCCACCAGCAGAGCTAGCGGGGGGGCCGGGGAGACCCAGTACTTC. Its translation is CATSRASGGAGETQYF.

J is TRBJ2-5 and V is TRBV14; 8 positions match TRBD1. Per germline, CDR1 SGHDN and CDR2 FVKESK. This CDR3 contains 15 residues. J was trimmed by 1 base and V by 4 bases; bases with no gene match: 5. The CDR3 loop reads CASSRTGISQETQYF. The CDR3 region has the DNA TGTGCCAGCAGCCGGACAGGGATTTCCCAAGAGACCCAGTACTTC.

The gene calls are TRBV5-1 and TRBJ1-1, with 10 bases lining up with TRBD1. Germline CDR1 and CDR2: SGHRS and YFSETQ. V gave up 4 bases and J gave up 0 bases; unmatched junction bases: 6. CDR3 length: 16 amino acids. The CDR3 DNA reads as TGCGCCAGCAGCCCGGGACAGGGGATTTTGAACACTGAAGCTTTCTTT. Its protein product is CASSPGQGILNTEAFF.

Here the CDR3 reads CASSLTAQGYEQYF. As DNA, the CDR3 is TGTGCCAGCAGCTTAACCGCGCAGGGTTACGAGCAGTACTTC. The chain employs TRBV11-2 and TRBJ2-7, with a possible D match to TRBD1 (5 bases). Germline CDR1 is SGHAT and CDR2 is FQNNGV. This CDR3 spans 14 amino acids. Trimming stripped 2 bases from V and 4 bases from J, with 12 bases between.

This clone was found once. CDR3 sequence: CASSQGLLYNEQFF. CDR3 DNA sequence: TGCGCCAGCAGCCAAGGACTTCTATACAATGAGCAGTTCTTC. V and J are TRBV4-1 and TRBJ2-1; D ambiguous. Trimming removed 1 base from V and 4 bases from J, with 8 bases in between. Germline V gene lookup returns CDR1 MGHRA and CDR2 YSYEKL. CDR3 size: 14 residues.